The 7 T cell receptor beta chains reported below all come from one sample, sequenced in a study of OX40 agonist ivuxolimab in advanced cancers. Profiling relied on immunoSEQ multiplex PCR, and the TCRdb table lists in-frame clones only, not all of them. The sample yields tens of thousands of clones, more than 80% seen once. The specimen was CD4+ or CD8+ T cells sorted from blood, collected in a trial of the OX40 agonist ivuxolimab. The origin of the receptors is an adult with an advanced solid tumor such as melanoma, head and neck, liver or kidney cancer.

This clone was detected once. V usage is TRBV5-4 and J usage is TRBJ2-3; 12 positions agree with TRBD1. With V trimmed by 1 base and J by 6 bases, 6 bases remained unmatched. The length of the CDR3 is 16 residues. Germline values: CDR1 SGHNT, CDR2 YYREEE (reference sequence). CDR3 amino acids: CASSLFAGQGADTQYF. CDR3 sequence (DNA): TGTGCCAGCAGCTTGTTCGCGGGACAGGGGGCGGATACGCAGTATTTT.

The sample holds one count of this clone. The CDR3 DNA reads as TGTGCCAGCAGCCGGGGACGGACTAATTCACCCCTCCACTTT. Translating it yields CASSRGRTNSPLHF. The rearrangement uses TRBV7-6 and TRBJ1-6; D is possibly TRBD1 (5 bases). The CDR3 spans 14 residues. V gave up 5 bases and J gave up 6 bases, with 11 bases separating them. Germline-derived CDR1 and CDR2 are SGHVS and FNYEAQ.

The rearrangement joins TRBV6-1 to TRBJ2-5, with TRBD2 matching 8 bases. Germline V lookup: CDR1 MNHNS, CDR2 SASEGT. V trimming: 5 bases; J trimming: 4 bases; junction bases outside the gene matches: 3. The CDR3 runs to 13 residues. The chain's CDR3 is CASSSLAGETQYF. The CDR3 DNA is TGTGCCAGCAGTTCCCTAGCGGGAGAGACCCAGTACTTC.

The chain carries TRBV7-9 and TRBJ2-5, with 12 bases identical to TRBD2. The CDR3 has 17 residues. Germline lookup yields CDR1 SEHNR and CDR2 FQNEAQ (reference sequence). With V trimmed by 7 bases and J by 0 bases, 9 bases remained unmatched. CDR3 in amino acids: CASTPGLAGLYQETQYF. For the CDR3, the DNA is TGTGCCAGCACCCCCGGACTAGCGGGACTCTACCAAGAGACCCAGTACTTC. The whole variable domain, filled in from reference TRBV7-9 and TRBJ2-5, reads DTGVSQNPRHKITKRGQNVTFRCDPISEHNRLYWYRQTLGQGPEFLTYFQNEAQLEKSRLLSDRFSAERPKGSFSTLEIQRTEQGDSAMYLCASTPGLAGLYQETQYFGPGTRLLVL.

This clone was seen just once. The chain joins TRBV20-1 to TRBJ1-2, with D unresolved. Trimming stripped 2 bases from V and 3 bases from J, with 4 bases between. Germline V gene data show CDR1 as DFQATT and CDR2 as SNEGSKA (reference sequence). The CDR3 is 11 amino acids. CDR3 protein: CSARSHYGYTF. In nucleotides, the CDR3 is TGCAGTGCTAGATCGCACTATGGCTACACCTTC.

V gene TRBV27 combines with J gene TRBJ1-1; TRBD1 agrees at 8 bases. Trimming cost V 2 bases and J 8 bases; bases outside gene matches: 4. The CDR3 has 13 amino acids. CDR1 is MNHEY, CDR2 SMNVEV, per germline (reference sequence). The CDR3 here is CASSLGGQVEAFF. CDR3 in DNA: TGTGCCAGCAGTTTAGGGGGACAGGTCGAAGCTTTCTTT.

The CDR3 is CASSSPIQGRYEQYF. CDR3 DNA sequence: TGTGCCAGCAGTTCCCCCATTCAGGGAAGGTACGAGCAGTACTTC. The V and J genes are TRBV27 and TRBJ2-7, with a tentative D call TRBD1 (5 bases). Germline values: CDR1 MNHEY, CDR2 SMNVEV (reference sequence). There are 15 residues in the CDR3. V was cut by 4 bases and J by 4 bases, with 17 bases left in between.